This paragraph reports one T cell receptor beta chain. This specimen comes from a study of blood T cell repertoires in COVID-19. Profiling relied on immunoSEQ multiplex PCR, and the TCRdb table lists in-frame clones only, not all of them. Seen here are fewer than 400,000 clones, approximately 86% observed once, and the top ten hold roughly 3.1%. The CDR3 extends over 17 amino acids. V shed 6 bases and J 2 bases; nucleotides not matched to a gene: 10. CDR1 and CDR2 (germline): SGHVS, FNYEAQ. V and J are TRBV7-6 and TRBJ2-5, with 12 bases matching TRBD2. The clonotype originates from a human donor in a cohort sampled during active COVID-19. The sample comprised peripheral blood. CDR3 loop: CASSSFGTSGFQETQYF. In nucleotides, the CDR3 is TGTGCCAGCAGTTCTTTCGGGACTAGCGGGTTTCAAGAGACCCAGTACTTC.